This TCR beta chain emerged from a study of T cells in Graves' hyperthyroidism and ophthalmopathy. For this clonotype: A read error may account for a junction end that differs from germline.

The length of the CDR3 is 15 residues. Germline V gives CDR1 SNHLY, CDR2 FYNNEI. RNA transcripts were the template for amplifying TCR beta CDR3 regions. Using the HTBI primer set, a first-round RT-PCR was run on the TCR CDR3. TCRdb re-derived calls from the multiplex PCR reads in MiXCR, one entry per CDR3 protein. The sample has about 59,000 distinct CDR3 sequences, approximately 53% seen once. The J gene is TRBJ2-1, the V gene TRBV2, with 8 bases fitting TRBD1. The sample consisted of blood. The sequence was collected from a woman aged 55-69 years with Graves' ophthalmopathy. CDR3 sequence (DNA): TGTGCCAGCAGTGATCGGACAGGGAGGTACAATGAGCAGCTCTTC. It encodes CASSDRTGRYNEQLF.